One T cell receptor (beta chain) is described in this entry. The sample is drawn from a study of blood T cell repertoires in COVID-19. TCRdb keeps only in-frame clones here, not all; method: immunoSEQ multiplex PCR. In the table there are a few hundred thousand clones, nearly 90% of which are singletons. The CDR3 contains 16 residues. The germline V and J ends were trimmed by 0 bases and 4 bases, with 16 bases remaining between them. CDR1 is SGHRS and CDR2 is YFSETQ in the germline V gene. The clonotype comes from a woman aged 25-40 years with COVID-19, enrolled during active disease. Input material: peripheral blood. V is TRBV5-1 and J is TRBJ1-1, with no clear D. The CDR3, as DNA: TGCGCCAGCAGCTTGGTCCTCGGGGTAGGCGGCACTGAAGCTTTCTTT. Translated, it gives CASSLVLGVGGTEAFF.